This TCR beta chain was identified during a study of regulatory T cells in long-lasting Graves disease. Documented time point: newly diagnosed GD, antithyroid drugs for less than 3 months. There was RNA extracted from PBMCs, and the TCR library was made from it. According to the study, TCR beta libraries were built with iRepertoire HTBI primers and CDR3-region Arm-PCR. TCRdb passed the multiplex PCR reads through MiXCR, listing each CDR3 protein once. This table holds some 240,000 distinct CDR3 sequences, roughly 20% found once. In this sample, this clonotype turned up many times. Between the trimmed V and J ends, which lost 6 bases and 2 bases, there was a span of 7 bases. The CDR3 consists of 13 residues. CDR1 MNHNS and CDR2 SASEGT come from the germline V gene. Another study also made use of these data, one on T cells in Graves' hyperthyroidism and ophthalmopathy. This second report adds: The HTBI set primed first-round TCR CDR3 RT-PCR.

Sequenced material: peripheral blood mononuclear cells (PBMCs), taken at new diagnosis, from a patient treated with antithyroid drugs. This chain connects TRBV6-1 to TRBJ2-2; D perhaps matches TRBD2 (5 bases). The TCR comes from a woman aged 25 to 45 with Graves disease. CDR3 nucleotide sequence: TGTGCCAGCAGCGGAGGAAACACCGGGGAGCTGTTTTTT. As protein: CASSGGNTGELFF.